This T cell receptor beta chain was sequenced during a study of T cell responses to AZD1222 COVID-19 vaccine. The study's findings and limits: Sampling captured repertoires only after the peak T cell response. In a largely white British group with more females than males, clonal diversity was possibly underestimated. Spike as a whole was targeted by vaccine-associated CD4 TCRs, dominant at 160-218 and 743-854. Targets within unmutated variant regions were reportedly found for nearly half of spike-specific TCRs.

Trimming took off 4 bases at V and 8 bases at J, with 11 bases between the two ends. The CDR3 contains 13 residues. CDR1 and CDR2 (germline): KGHSH, LQKENI. On this clone: Its antigen is currently unknown.

The assay was immunoSEQ multiplex PCR, and TCRdb's table has in-frame clones only and misses some. In the table there are about 170,000 clones, 85% to 95% of which are singletons. The specimen was peripheral blood, collected on day 0 of AZD1222 vaccination. The chain couples TRBV18 to TRBJ1-4, with D unresolved. The TCR was taken from an adult in good health. The chain's CDR3 is CASSLRSGEKLFF. DNA of the CDR3: TGTGCCAGCTCACTTCGCTCGGGGGAAAAACTGTTTTTT.